These 6 T cell receptor beta chains came from one sample sequenced in a study of glioma-infiltrating T cells after dendritic cell vaccination (dated by TCRdb to 2015 to 2016). The library was obtained by the immunoSEQ multiplex PCR assay. Not all clones reach the TCRdb copy of this immuneACCESS table, which keeps in-frame sequences only. Checked studies attribute under half of the gap to unresolved V genes and leave the rest unexplained. The sample contains roughly 80,000 clones, over 85% of them found a single time. Of the sample, approximately 3% is held by the ten largest clones. This sample comprised blood, obtained before dendritic cell vaccination. These receptors came from a human donor with glioblastoma.

This rearrangement joins TRBV30 to TRBJ2-2; possible D gene TRBD1, 6 bases. The CDR3 is 15 amino acids. CDR1 and CDR2 from the germline V gene are GTSNPN and SVGIG (reference sequence). With 0 bases removed from V and 5 bases from J, the gap between germline ends came to 13 bases. The DNA for the CDR3 is TGTGCCTGGAGTGTACAACAGGGTCATACCGGGGAGCTGTTTTTT. Protein product: CAWSVQQGHTGELFF.

J is TRBJ2-3 and V is TRBV6-6; 8 positions match TRBD2. Germline CDR1 reads MNHNY; CDR2 reads SVGAGI (reference sequence). With V trimmed by 7 bases and J by 4 bases, 13 bases remained unmatched. The CDR3 is made up of 16 amino acids. CDR3 amino acids: CASTPFNSGVADTQYF. CDR3 coding DNA: TGTGCCAGCACACCTTTCAATAGCGGGGTCGCAGATACGCAGTATTTT.

This clone was seen once. The chain combines TRBV9 with TRBJ2-6, with 11 nucleotides matching TRBD1. The length of the CDR3 is 18 residues. With V trimmed by 4 bases and J by 4 bases, 10 bases remained unmatched. The germline V gene has CDR1 SGDLS and CDR2 YYNGEE. The CDR3 region has the DNA TGTGCCAGCAGCACCCATGGACAGGGGGCGATCGGGGCCAACGTCCTGACTTTC. This codes for CASSTHGQGAIGANVLTF.

The CDR3 is CASSVLGSSSYNEQFF. The CDR3 nucleotides read TGTGCCAGCAGCGTTCTCGGGTCAAGCTCCTACAATGAGCAGTTCTTC. The chain joins TRBV9 to TRBJ2-1; D is unclear. The CDR3 length is 16 residues. Germline CDR1 and CDR2: SGDLS and YYNGEE. The ends were cut back, 2 bases at V and 0 bases at J, with 12 bases in the middle.

The rearrangement joins TRBV2 to TRBJ2-5, with 9 bases identical to TRBD2. With V trimmed by 0 bases and J by 4 bases, 3 bases remained unmatched. Germline CDR1 SNHLY, CDR2 FYNNEI. The CDR3 runs 15 residues. The CDR3 DNA reads as TGTGCCAGCAGTGAAGCTCCAGCGGGAGGAGAGACCCAGTACTTC. Translation gives CASSEAPAGGETQYF.

This clone was observed a single time. The CDR3 DNA is TGTGCCAGCAGTTTCGGGACAGGGACTGACTATGGCTACACCTTC. Its protein product is CASSFGTGTDYGYTF. The J gene is TRBJ1-2, the V gene TRBV7-9; TRBD1 agrees at 9 bases. CDR1 and CDR2 from the germline V gene are SEHNR and FQNEAQ (reference sequence). The CDR3 loop spans 15 amino acids. The V and J ends lost 6 bases and 3 bases, in that order; junction bases with no gene match: 8.